Each of the 10 T cell receptor beta chains below was sequenced from the same sample in a study of blood T cell repertoires in COVID-19. Repertoires were generated with immunoSEQ multiplex PCR, while TCRdb's copy carries only in-frame clones and drops some. The sample lists over 300,000 clones, around 89% occurring once. The source material was peripheral blood. The receptor set was obtained from a man between 40 and 49 years old with acute or convalescent COVID-19.

The CDR3 sequence is CASSPRLRESVDTQYF. The CDR3 DNA sequence: TGTGCCAGCAGCCCCCGTCTGCGGGAGTCGGTAGATACGCAGTATTTT. The chain uses TRBV9 and TRBJ2-3, with 7 bases that match TRBD2. The CDR3 covers 16 residues. Germline V gene lookup returns CDR1 SGDLS and CDR2 YYNGEE. After removal of 4 bases from V and 5 bases from J, the junction contained 13 bases not matched to a gene.

J is TRBJ1-1 and V is TRBV9; the D gene is possibly TRBD1 (5 bases). Germline V lookup: CDR1 SGDLS, CDR2 YYNGEE. The CDR3 totals 14 residues. The germline V and J ends were trimmed by 4 bases and 3 bases, with 13 bases remaining between them. In nucleotides, the CDR3 is TGTGCCAGCAGCACGGACATACGGGACACTGAAGCTTTCTTT. As protein: CASSTDIRDTEAFF. Full variable domain (outside the CDR3, taken from reference TRBV9 and TRBJ1-1): DSGVTQTPKHLITATGQRVTLRCSPRSGDLSVYWYQQSLDQGLQFLIQYYNGEERAKGNILERFSAQQFPDLHSELNLSSLELGDSALYFCASSTDIRDTEAFFGQGTRLTVV.

This clone has a single count. The chain has TRBV30 and TRBJ1-6, with D perhaps matching TRBD1 (6 bases). Per the germline V gene, CDR1 is GTSNPN and CDR2 is SVGIG (reference sequence). Between the trimmed V and J ends, which lost 4 bases and 8 bases, there was a span of 12 bases. The CDR3 covers 13 residues. CDR3 sequence reads: CAWTGDRDSPLHF. The CDR3 DNA follows: TGTGCCTGGACAGGGGATAGAGATTCACCCCTCCACTTT.

The J gene is TRBJ2-1, the V gene TRBV9; 7 positions agree with TRBD1. There are 15 residues in the CDR3. The germline V gene has CDR1 SGDLS and CDR2 YYNGEE. V lost 3 bases and J lost 3; bases outside the gene matches: 6. The CDR3 DNA reads TGTGCCAGCAGCGAACAGGGGATCGACTACAATGAGCAGTTCTTC. It codes for CASSEQGIDYNEQFF.

The V call is TRBV5-6, the J call TRBJ2-5; 14 nucleotides line up with TRBD2. With V trimmed by 0 bases and J by 5 bases, 12 bases remained unmatched. The germline gives CDR1 SGHDT, CDR2 YYEEEE. The CDR3 loop spans 19 amino acids. The CDR3 loop reads CASSLGGLGLAGVRETQYF. The CDR3 coding sequence is TGTGCCAGCAGCTTGGGGGGACTGGGACTAGCGGGAGTTCGCGAGACCCAGTACTTC.

The rearrangement joins TRBV9 to TRBJ2-1, with D possibly matching TRBD1 (6 bases). The V end lost 0 bases, the J end lost 6 bases, and 7 bases lay between the germline ends. CDR1 and CDR2 (germline): SGDLS, YYNGEE. This CDR3 has 13 residues. CDR3 DNA sequence: TGTGCCAGCAGCGTAGCAGGGGTCAATGAGCAGTTCTTC. This sequence encodes CASSVAGVNEQFF.

The chain is built from TRBV11-2 and TRBJ1-6; the match to TRBD1 covers 10 bases. In germline, CDR1 is SGHAT, CDR2 FQNNGV. The CDR3 extends over 16 amino acids. J was trimmed by 10 bases and V by 0 bases; bases with no gene match: 6. CDR3 amino acids: CASSLDLTGGKSPLHF. Here the CDR3 DNA reads TGTGCCAGCAGCTTAGATCTGACAGGGGGCAAGTCACCCCTCCACTTT.

The J gene is TRBJ1-1, the V gene TRBV19; TRBD1 matches at 10 bases. The CDR3 is 17 residues long. Trimming removed 6 bases from V and 0 bases from J; junction bases left unmatched: 10. CDR1 LNHDA and CDR2 SQIVND come from the germline V gene (reference sequence). In DNA, the CDR3 is TGTGCCAGTAGGGGTACCCTGACAGGGGGCTTGAACACTGAAGCTTTCTTT. Translating gives CASRGTLTGGLNTEAFF. Supplemented by reference TRBV19 and TRBJ1-1, the full variable domain reads DGGITQSPKYLFRKEGQNVTLSCEQNLNHDAMYWYRQDPGQGLRLIYYSQIVNDFQKGDIAEGYSVSREKKESFPLTVTSAQKNPTAFYLCASRGTLTGGLNTEAFFGQGTRLTVV.

The chain has TRBV7-3 and TRBJ2-2, with D possibly matching TRBD1 (5 bases). The germline gives CDR1 SGHTA, CDR2 FQGTGA. V was shortened by 6 bases and J by 4 bases, with 9 bases between the two germline ends. The CDR3 loop spans 13 amino acids. The CDR3 DNA reads as TGTGCCAGCAGTTGGACAAGCACCGGGGAGCTGTTTTTT. The encoded protein is CASSWTSTGELFF.

In DNA form, the CDR3 reads TGTGCCAGCAGGGCGGGATTGAACACTGAAGCTTTCTTT. It is translated as CASRAGLNTEAFF. The chain combines TRBV13 with TRBJ1-1; no firm D call. The CDR3 consists of 13 residues. V was trimmed by 6 bases and J by 0 bases, leaving 8 bases between them. The germline V gene encodes CDR1 PRHDT and CDR2 FYEKMQ (reference sequence).